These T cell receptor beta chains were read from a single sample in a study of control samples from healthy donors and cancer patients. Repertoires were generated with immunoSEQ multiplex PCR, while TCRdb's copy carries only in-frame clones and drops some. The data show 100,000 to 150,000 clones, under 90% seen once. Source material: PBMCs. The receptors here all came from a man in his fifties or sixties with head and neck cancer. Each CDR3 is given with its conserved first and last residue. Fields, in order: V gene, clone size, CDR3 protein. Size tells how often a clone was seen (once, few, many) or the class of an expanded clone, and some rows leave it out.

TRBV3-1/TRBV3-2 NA CASSHNRVVDETQYF
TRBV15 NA CATSTGRVLKQETQYF
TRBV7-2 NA CASSLTVVNTEAFF
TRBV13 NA CASSSFGLATYEQYF
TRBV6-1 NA CASSETILANTGELFF
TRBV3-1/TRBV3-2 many CASSLWGRENTEAFF
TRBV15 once CATSRALGRGNQPQHF
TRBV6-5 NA CASSPGGWNTEAFF
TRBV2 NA CASSEGQRAGANVLTF
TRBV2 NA CASREDRNQPQHF
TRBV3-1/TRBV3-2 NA CASSQGTGDYGYTF
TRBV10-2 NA CASSAIDLVQGAHEQFF
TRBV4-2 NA CASSQEEAAENEQFF
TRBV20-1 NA CSASTGLAEDHEQYF
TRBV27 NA CASSLRDFYNEQFF
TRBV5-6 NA CAEGLAGTDTQYF
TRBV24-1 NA CATSDAHSYEQYF
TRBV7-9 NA CASSLAGRETQYF
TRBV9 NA CAIKGGGTTGELFF
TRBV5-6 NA CASSLKGAAGNTIYF
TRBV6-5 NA CASSPGAYLSYEQYF
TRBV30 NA CAWSRTGPMEQYF
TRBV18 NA CASSPSSGRADGELFF
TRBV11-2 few CASSLEASAPGQFF
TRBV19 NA CATGQGAINEQFF
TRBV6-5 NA CASSYSGTGNNEQFF
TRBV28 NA CASSLDRGLYEQYF
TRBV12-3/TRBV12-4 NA CASSLQRNTEAFF
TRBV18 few CASSPTSGAPDTQYF
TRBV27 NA CASSLWGLAPGLEQYF
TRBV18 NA CASSQSPGLAGGLPFF
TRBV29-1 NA CSVEAGTYPYEQYF
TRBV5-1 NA CASSSTRPGEQYF
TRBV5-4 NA CASTFTGLGGLDGYTF
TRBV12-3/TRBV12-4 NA CASRPPRGTEAFF
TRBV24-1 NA CATTMDRGDDNEKLFF
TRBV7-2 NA CASSAGLALSGELFF
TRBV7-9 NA CASSYPNRRGPSDEQFF
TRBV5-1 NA CASSFSGGTEAFF
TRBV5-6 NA CASSLVTGGSGNTIYF
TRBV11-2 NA CASSPTGTGEIGELFF
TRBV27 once CASSLSLPPSDEKLFF
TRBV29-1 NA CSLSLGGETQYF
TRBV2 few CASKRIQGTGELFF
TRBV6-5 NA CASSYDRQGGGEQYF
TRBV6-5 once CASRDDSNQPQHF
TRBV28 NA CASSTPGGEENEKLFF
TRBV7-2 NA CASSLEGPGRPDTQYF
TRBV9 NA CASSVEGTSTDTQYF
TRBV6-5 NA CASSYRGQNTEAFF
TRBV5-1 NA CASSYLGLVGNEQFF
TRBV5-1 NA CASSPTGAAGDEQFF